This entry lists 28 T cell receptor beta chains sequenced from one sample in a study of beta chain features in type 1 diabetes (dated by TCRdb to the late 2010s). Library preparation was by the immunoSEQ multiplex PCR assay. The High Capacity cDNA Reverse Transcription Kit was used to reverse transcribe all of the isolated RNA, meaning that expressed TCRB transcripts were what got sequenced. TCRdb obtained this table from immuneACCESS and retained in-frame rearrangements with V and J assigned. These tables miss some clones; where compared with another copy, unresolved V genes account for less than half of the shortfall, and the remainder is unexplained. The sample contains 40,000 to 65,000 clones, around 60% of them found a single time. The ten largest clonotypes hold roughly 0.3% of the sample. For these receptors, no antigen is known. Study-wide findings and limitations: In all four CD4+ subsets, TCRB CDR3 length was moderately but significantly shorter in type 1 diabetes patients.

Sample: stem cell memory CD4+ T cells from blood. Taken with the paper, the label for cell subset or site translates to: stem cell-like memory CD4+ T cells. The receptors come from a woman in her 30s with type 1 diabetes.

The rearrangement joins TRBV7-8 to TRBJ1-1; a possible D gene is TRBD1 (6 bases). From germline, CDR1 is SGHVS and CDR2 FQNEAQ. V lost 2 bases and J lost 5, with 9 bases in between. This CDR3 contains 13 residues. CDR3 coding DNA: TGTGCCAGCAGCTTAACAGGGATAACTGAAGCTTTCTTT. Its protein product is CASSLTGITEAFF.

This sequence joins TRBV12-5 and TRBJ2-2; 8 nucleotides agree with TRBD2. CDR1 and CDR2 from the germline V gene are LGHNT and FRNRAP. The CDR3 is made up of 16 amino acids. V trimming: 5 bases; J trimming: 0 bases; junction bases outside the gene matches: 5. CDR3 in DNA: TGTGCTAGTGGTAAAACTAGCGGCCCGAACACCGGGGAGCTGTTTTTT. The encoded protein is CASGKTSGPNTGELFF.

This clone came up a few times. This rearrangement joins TRBV29-1 to TRBJ2-7, with 10 bases lining up with TRBD2. The germline V gene has CDR1 SQVTM and CDR2 ANQGSEA. The J segment lost 7 bases and the V segment lost 6 bases, leaving 12 bases of the junction unmatched. This CDR3 spans 14 amino acids. CDR3 DNA: TGCAGCGTGAAGATACTAGCGGGGTCTTGGGAGCAGTACTTC. Protein product: CSVKILAGSWEQYF.

V and J are TRBV4-2 and TRBJ2-1; TRBD2 is a possible D gene (5 bases). This CDR3 contains 15 residues. Germline loops: CDR1 LGHNA, CDR2 YNFKEQ. V lost 5 bases to trimming and J lost 5 bases, with 16 bases between them. CDR3 sequence: CASSFDTGNHNEQFF. CDR3 bases: TGTGCCAGCAGCTTCGACACGGGGAATCACAATGAGCAGTTCTTC.

This clone was seen just once. The V and J genes are TRBV6-6 and TRBJ1-5; TRBD1 agrees at 7 bases. From germline, CDR1 is MNHNY and CDR2 SVGAGI (reference sequence). J gave up 6 bases and V 7 bases, and 6 bases lay outside the gene matches. This CDR3 has 13 residues. As DNA, the CDR3 is TGTGCCAGCAATGGGGACAGCCCTCAGCCCCAGCATTTT. It is translated as CASNGDSPQPQHF.

This sequence joins TRBV9 and TRBJ2-2, with 8 bases lining up with TRBD2. The CDR3 is made up of 17 amino acids. Germline V lookup: CDR1 SGDLS, CDR2 YYNGEE. Losses at the gene ends were 0 bases for V and 3 bases for J; bases not matched to a gene: 7. The CDR3 DNA sequence: TGTGCCAGCAGCGTAGCCTCGGGACTAGTCGACACCGGGGAGCTGTTTTTT. Translated, it gives CASSVASGLVDTGELFF.

The V and J genes are TRBV7-9 and TRBJ1-1, with D unresolved. The CDR3 has 14 amino acids. Germline V gene lookup returns CDR1 SEHNR and CDR2 FQNEAQ (reference sequence). V was trimmed by 2 bases and J by 3 bases, leaving 10 bases between them. DNA for the CDR3: TGTGCCAGCAGCTTACGAACAGTAGACACTGAAGCTTTCTTT. This codes for CASSLRTVDTEAFF.

This clone has more than one count but fewer than ten. This chain joins TRBV7-9 and TRBJ1-1; D perhaps matches TRBD1 (5 bases). CDR3 length: 17 residues. Germline lookup yields CDR1 SEHNR and CDR2 FQNEAQ (reference sequence). Deletions cut 4 bases from V and 7 bases from J, with 25 bases between. The CDR3 DNA follows: TGTGCCAGCAGCTGGACCAGTGGAGGGGAGATCATCGGTGAAGCTTTCTTT. Translated: CASSWTSGGEIIGEAFF.

This chain joins TRBV28 and TRBJ1-5, with 9 bases identical to TRBD1. J lost 1 base, V lost 6 bases, and 7 bases had no gene match. Germline V lookup: CDR1 MDHEN, CDR2 SYDVKM. This CDR3 has 16 residues. CDR3 loop: CASRRGTGLSNQPQHF. The CDR3 DNA reads as TGTGCCAGCAGGCGCGGGACAGGGTTAAGCAATCAGCCCCAGCATTTT.

V gene TRBV7-6 combines with J gene TRBJ2-7; TRBD1 agrees at 8 bases. The germline V gene has CDR1 SGHVS and CDR2 FNYEAQ. The CDR3 contains 16 residues. The ends lost 5 bases at V and 5 bases at J; junction bases unmatched: 14. The CDR3 reads CASSQGPGQGEHEQYF. The CDR3 nucleotides are TGTGCCAGCAGCCAAGGCCCCGGACAGGGCGAACACGAGCAGTACTTC.

The chain is built from TRBV15 and TRBJ2-7, with 9 nucleotides matching TRBD2. The CDR3 has 16 amino acids. Germline CDR1 is LNHNV and CDR2 is YYDKDF (reference sequence). The V segment lost 1 base and the J segment 6 bases; nucleotides outside the gene matches: 10. The CDR3 DNA follows: TGTGCCACCAGCAGAGGGGGGGCGGGAGGGCCGTCCGAGCAGTACTTC. This sequence encodes CATSRGGAGGPSEQYF.

This chain links TRBV10-3 with TRBJ2-6; 7 bases agree with TRBD2. The CDR3 covers 14 residues. Germline assignment: CDR1 ENHRY and CDR2 SYGVKD. Here the CDR3 reads CPKDGRTGANVLTF. CDR3 bases: TGTCCGAAGGACGGGAGGACCGGGGCCAACGTCCTGACTTTC.

This clone has only one observation. V is TRBV7-3 and J is TRBJ2-2, with D unresolved. The CDR3 consists of 17 residues. Germline loops: CDR1 SGHTA, CDR2 FQGTGA. V lost 0 bases and J 1 base, leaving 12 bases between the germline ends. CDR3 coding DNA: TGTGCCAGCAGCTTAACTATAACAGTTCTGAACACCGGGGAGCTGTTTTTT. Its translation is CASSLTITVLNTGELFF.

V and J are TRBV27 and TRBJ2-5; a possible D gene is TRBD1 (5 bases). The CDR3 totals 14 residues. The V gene's germline CDR1 is MNHEY and CDR2 SMNVEV (reference sequence). Trimming pared 4 bases from V and 5 bases from J, leaving 14 bases between. The CDR3 nucleotides are TGTGCCAGCAGTTCCTTAGACAGACAGGAGACCCAGTACTTC. This sequence encodes CASSSLDRQETQYF.

This chain links TRBV10-3 with TRBJ1-1, with TRBD1 matching over 12 bases. Germline V gives CDR1 ENHRY, CDR2 SYGVKD. V lost 8 bases, J lost 1 base, and 5 bases stayed unmatched. CDR3 length: 15 residues. CDR3 residues: CAIRRGQGANTEAFF. CDR3 sequence (DNA): TGTGCCATCCGAAGGGGACAGGGGGCGAACACTGAAGCTTTCTTT.

This clone has a handful of counts. The identical CDR3 is also encoded by other nucleotide sequences in the sample. The chain couples TRBV18 to TRBJ1-1; the match to TRBD1 covers 8 bases. The CDR3 has 14 residues. CDR1 and CDR2 from the germline V gene are KGHSH and LQKENI. V was clipped by 3 bases and J by 4 bases; unmatched bases: 4. CDR3 sequence reads: CASSPGTGGTEAFF. CDR3 coding DNA: TGTGCCAGCTCACCTGGGACAGGAGGCACTGAAGCTTTCTTT.

This rearrangement joins TRBV5-5 to TRBJ2-1, with a possible D match to TRBD2 (6 bases). V lost 5 bases and J lost 1, with 10 bases in between. CDR1 is SGHKS and CDR2 is YYEKEE in the germline V gene (reference sequence). This CDR3 spans 14 amino acids. The DNA of the CDR3 is TGTGCCAGCAGTACCCGGGAGTCCTACAATGAGCAGTTCTTC. Residues: CASSTRESYNEQFF.

V and J are TRBV7-9 and TRBJ1-2, with D possibly matching TRBD1 (5 bases). Germline CDR1 and CDR2: SEHNR and FQNEAQ (reference sequence). The CDR3 contains 15 residues. With 5 bases removed from V and 7 bases from J, the gap between germline ends came to 20 bases. CDR3: CASSPPAPGSGGYTF. The CDR3 DNA reads TGTGCCAGCAGCCCACCAGCCCCAGGGTCTGGTGGCTACACCTTC. Variable domain in full (rest from reference TRBV7-9 and TRBJ1-2): DTGVSQNPRHKITKRGQNVTFRCDPISEHNRLYWYRQTLGQGPEFLTYFQNEAQLEKSRLLSDRFSAERPKGSFSTLEIQRTEQGDSAMYLCASSPPAPGSGGYTFGSGTRLTVV.

The chain combines TRBV30 with TRBJ1-2; 9 bases line up with TRBD1. Germline V gives CDR1 GTSNPN, CDR2 SVGIG (reference sequence). Unmatched junction bases numbered 10, after V lost 8 bases and J lost 6 bases. CDR3 length equals 13 residues. Written as DNA, the CDR3 is TGTGCCGGTTTCCGGGACAGGGTTCATGGCTACACCTTC. This translates into CAGFRDRVHGYTF.

This clone was detected only a few times. The chain carries TRBV11-1 and TRBJ2-7; 7 positions agree with TRBD2. CDR1 and CDR2 (germline): SGHAT, FQDESV (reference sequence). V was clipped by 3 bases and J by 0 bases; unmatched bases: 5. This CDR3 has 15 amino acids. The CDR3 DNA reads as TGTGCCAGCAGCTTGTCCGGCGGGAGCTCCTACGAGCAGTACTTC. Its translation is CASSLSGGSSYEQYF.

This clone was counted once. The CDR3 coding sequence is TGCGCCAGCAGCTTGGCTGTAGGGGAGGTTTTGGACGAGCAGTACTTC. This encodes CASSLAVGEVLDEQYF. The V call is TRBV5-1, the J call TRBJ2-7, with D perhaps matching TRBD2 (6 bases). CDR3 size: 16 residues. Trimming shortened V by 0 bases and J by 5 bases, and 18 bases separated the two germline ends. The V gene's germline CDR1 is SGHRS and CDR2 YFSETQ.

V gene TRBV19 combines with J gene TRBJ2-5; possibly TRBD1 for D (6 bases). CDR3 size: 16 residues. Germline CDR1 is LNHDA and CDR2 is SQIVND (reference sequence). V lost 5 bases and J lost 4, with 20 bases in between. The CDR3 DNA sequence: TGTGCCAGTAGTTCAATGACAGGACCCGGAACAGAGACCCAGTACTTC. Translation: CASSSMTGPGTETQYF.

The chain uses TRBV6-5 and TRBJ1-2; D may be TRBD1 (6 bases). V was clipped by 6 bases and J by 5 bases, with 19 bases between them. CDR3 size: 15 residues. CDR1 and CDR2 from the germline V gene are MNHEY and SVGAGI. In DNA form, the CDR3 reads TGTGCCAGCAGACCCGAACAGGGAACCACTTATGGCTACACCTTC. Amino acid sequence: CASRPEQGTTYGYTF.

The gene calls are TRBV5-1 and TRBJ2-2; 7 nucleotides align to TRBD1. Looked up from germline, CDR1 is SGHRS and CDR2 is YFSETQ. V was clipped by 0 bases and J by 8 bases; unmatched bases: 7. CDR3 length: 15 amino acids. The CDR3 DNA sequence: TGCGCCAGCAGCTTGGCCGGACAGGAGAAGGGGGAGCTGTTTTTT. Its protein product is CASSLAGQEKGELFF.

The J gene is TRBJ1-1, the V gene TRBV19; no firm D call. V dropped 2 bases and J dropped 4 bases, with 11 bases sitting between them. The germline V gene encodes CDR1 LNHDA and CDR2 SQIVND (reference sequence). The CDR3 sequence is 14 residues long. DNA for the CDR3: TGTGCCAGTAGTATACCCATTCCCGGCACTGAAGCTTTCTTT. Protein: CASSIPIPGTEAFF.

This clone was counted a few times. The V gene is TRBV7-2, the J gene TRBJ2-3, with 9 bases lining up with TRBD2. CDR3 length equals 16 residues. Germline V lookup: CDR1 SGHTA, CDR2 FQGNSA. The V segment lost 2 bases and the J segment 5 bases; nucleotides outside the gene matches: 8. The CDR3: CASSLWSSGSGDTQYF. CDR3 DNA sequence: TGTGCCAGCAGCTTATGGAGTAGCGGGAGCGGAGATACGCAGTATTTT.

In its sample, this clone was seen once. The rearrangement links TRBV27 to TRBJ2-7, with TRBD2 matching 10 bases. V lost 10 bases, J lost 6 bases, and 9 bases stayed unmatched. Germline V lookup: CDR1 MNHEY, CDR2 SMNVEV (reference sequence). This CDR3 has 13 residues. The DNA for the CDR3 is TGTGCCAACCCGAGCGGGAGGGCCGCCGAGCAGTACTTC. This translates into CANPSGRAAEQYF.

This clone was counted only a few times. The J gene is TRBJ2-5, the V gene TRBV14; 8 bases are shared with TRBD2. CDR1 and CDR2 (germline): SGHDN, FVKESK. The V segment lost 4 bases and the J segment 0 bases; nucleotides outside the gene matches: 7. The CDR3 contains 16 residues. The chain's CDR3 is CASSLRGLAHQETQYF. The CDR3 coding sequence is TGTGCCAGCAGCCTCCGTGGACTAGCCCACCAAGAGACCCAGTACTTC.